Here is one T cell receptor beta chain with its context. Its antigen is still unknown. This record comes from a study of CD8+ T cells in alopecia areata. Study outcomes and limitations: Clarity of TCR sharing across patients fell short of that in mice, possibly HLA-related. Lesional tissue from the scalp (especially in alopecia totalis/universalis) showed higher clonality than normal scalp.

CDR1 is SEHNR and CDR2 is FQNEAQ in the germline V gene (reference sequence). V was clipped by 5 bases and J by 1 base, with 14 bases between them. The CDR3 contains 15 residues. Investigators isolated RNA and reverse transcribed it into cDNA to act as the sequencing template. Clones were read by immunoSEQ multiplex PCR, and TCRdb kept only the in-frame ones, dropping some. The sample shows 110,000 to 150,000 clones, 62% of them seen only once. The sequence came from a human donor in good health. The chain employs TRBV7-9 and TRBJ2-5, with D hard to call. The sample consisted of CD8+ T cells sorted from blood. The DNA for the CDR3 is TGTGCCAGCAGCGAGACGGCGGCGCTCCAAGAGACCCAGTACTTC. Protein sequence: CASSETAALQETQYF.